The entry below describes one T cell receptor (beta chain). Its antigen remains unknown. This specimen comes from a study of a mutant IDH1 vaccine in newly diagnosed glioma. CDR3 length equals 12 residues. Germline CDR1 reads LGHNA; CDR2 reads YNFKEQ. The V segment lost 6 bases and the J segment 5 bases; nucleotides outside the gene matches: 3. Sequenced by immunoSEQ multiplex PCR; TCRdb stores in-frame clones only, minus some. This table has around 33,000 clones, approximately 90% appearing once. Stated time point: week 47, end of study. Each dose delivered 300 ug of mutant IDH1 20-mer peptide subcutaneously with imiquimod.

The chain links TRBV4-2 to TRBJ2-5, with TRBD1 identical over 7 bases. The TCR sequence derives from a woman under 40 with glioma. The material sequenced was PBMCs, taken from a glioma patient whose treatment included an IDH1 peptide vaccine. CDR3 in amino acids: CASRDREETQYF. In DNA form, the CDR3 reads TGTGCCAGCAGAGACAGGGAGGAGACCCAGTACTTC.